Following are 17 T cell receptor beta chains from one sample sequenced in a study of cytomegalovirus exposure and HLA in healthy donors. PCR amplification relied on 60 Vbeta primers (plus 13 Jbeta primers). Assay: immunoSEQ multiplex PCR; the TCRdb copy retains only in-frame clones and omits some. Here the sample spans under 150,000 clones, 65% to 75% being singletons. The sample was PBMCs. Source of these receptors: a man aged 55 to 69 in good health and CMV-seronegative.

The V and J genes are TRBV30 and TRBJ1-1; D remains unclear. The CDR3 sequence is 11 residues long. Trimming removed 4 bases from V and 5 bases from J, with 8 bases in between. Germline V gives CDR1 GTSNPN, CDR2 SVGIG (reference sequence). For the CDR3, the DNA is TGTGCCTGGAACCCCGGGACTGAAGCTTTCTTT. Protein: CAWNPGTEAFF.

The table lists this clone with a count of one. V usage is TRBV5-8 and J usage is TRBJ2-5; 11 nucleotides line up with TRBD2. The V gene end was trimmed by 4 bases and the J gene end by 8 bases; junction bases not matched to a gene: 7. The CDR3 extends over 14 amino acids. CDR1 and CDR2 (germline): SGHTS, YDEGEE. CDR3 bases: TGTGCCAGCAGCCAGACTAGCGGGATCAGAACCCAGTACTTC. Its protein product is CASSQTSGIRTQYF.

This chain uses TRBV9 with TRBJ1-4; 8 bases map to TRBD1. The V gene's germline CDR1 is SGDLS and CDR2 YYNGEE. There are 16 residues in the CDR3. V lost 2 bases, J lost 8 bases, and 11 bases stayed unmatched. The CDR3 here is CASSVGTGGLAEKLFF. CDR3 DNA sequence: TGTGCCAGCAGCGTGGGGACAGGCGGCTTGGCGGAAAAACTGTTTTTT.

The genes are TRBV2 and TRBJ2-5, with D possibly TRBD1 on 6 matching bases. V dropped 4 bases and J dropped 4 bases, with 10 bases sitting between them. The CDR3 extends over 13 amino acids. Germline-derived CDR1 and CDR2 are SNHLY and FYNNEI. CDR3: CASSADSRETQYF. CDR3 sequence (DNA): TGTGCCAGCAGTGCGGACAGTCGAGAGACCCAGTACTTC.

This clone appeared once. This chain's CDR3 is CAIRIAGVSTDTQYF. Written as DNA, the CDR3 is TGTGCCATCAGGATAGCGGGAGTTAGCACAGATACGCAGTATTTT. This chain joins TRBV10-3 and TRBJ2-3; 9 bases align to TRBD2. Unmatched junction bases numbered 4, after V lost 6 bases and J lost 0 bases. The CDR3 sequence is 15 residues long. The germline gives CDR1 ENHRY, CDR2 SYGVKD.

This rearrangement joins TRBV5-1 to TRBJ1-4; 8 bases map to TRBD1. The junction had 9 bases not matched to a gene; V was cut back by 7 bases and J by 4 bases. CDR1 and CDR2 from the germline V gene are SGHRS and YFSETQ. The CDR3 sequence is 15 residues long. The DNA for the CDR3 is TGCGCCAGCTCGCTCCGGACAGGGAGTAATGAAAAACTGTTTTTT. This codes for CASSLRTGSNEKLFF.

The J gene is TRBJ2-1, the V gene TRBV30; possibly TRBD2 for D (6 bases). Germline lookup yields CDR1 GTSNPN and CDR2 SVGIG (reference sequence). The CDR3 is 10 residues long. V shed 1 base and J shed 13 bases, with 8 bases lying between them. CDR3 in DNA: TGTGCCTGGAGTGGCGGGATACAGTTCTTC. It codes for CAWSGGIQFF.

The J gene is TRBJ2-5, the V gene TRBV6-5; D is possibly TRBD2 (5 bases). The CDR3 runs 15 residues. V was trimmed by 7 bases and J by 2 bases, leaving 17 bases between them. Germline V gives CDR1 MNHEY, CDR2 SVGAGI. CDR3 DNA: TGTGCCAGCAATTCGGCCCGTCCGGGACAAGAGACCCAGTACTTC. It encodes CASNSARPGQETQYF.

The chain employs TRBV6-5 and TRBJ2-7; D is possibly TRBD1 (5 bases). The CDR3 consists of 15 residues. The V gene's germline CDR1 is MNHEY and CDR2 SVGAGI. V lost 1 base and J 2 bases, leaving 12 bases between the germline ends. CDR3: CASSYYAGITYEQYF. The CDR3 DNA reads TGTGCCAGCAGTTACTATGCAGGGATCACCTACGAGCAGTACTTC.

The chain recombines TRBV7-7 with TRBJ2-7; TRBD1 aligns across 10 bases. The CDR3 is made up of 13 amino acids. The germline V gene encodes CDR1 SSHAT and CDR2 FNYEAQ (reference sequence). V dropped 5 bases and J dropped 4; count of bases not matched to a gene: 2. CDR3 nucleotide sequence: TGTGCCAGCAGCCGGACAGGGGGTTACGAGCAGTACTTC. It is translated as CASSRTGGYEQYF. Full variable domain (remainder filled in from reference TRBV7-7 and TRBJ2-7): GAGVSQSPRYKVTKRGQDVTLRCDPISSHATLYWYQQALGQGPEFLTYFNYEAQPDKSGLPSDRFSAERPEGSISTLTIQRTEQRDSAMYRCASSRTGGYEQYFGPGTRLTVT.

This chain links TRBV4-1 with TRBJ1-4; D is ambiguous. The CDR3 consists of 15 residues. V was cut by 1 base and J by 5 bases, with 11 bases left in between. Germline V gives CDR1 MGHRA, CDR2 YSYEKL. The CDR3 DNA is TGCGCCAGCAGCCAAGGACTCCGGTCGAATGAAAAACTGTTTTTT. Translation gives CASSQGLRSNEKLFF.

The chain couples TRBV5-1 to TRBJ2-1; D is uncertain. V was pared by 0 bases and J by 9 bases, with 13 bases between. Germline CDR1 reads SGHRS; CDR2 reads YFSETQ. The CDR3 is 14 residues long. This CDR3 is CASSLGSGRGEQFF. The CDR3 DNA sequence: TGCGCCAGCAGCTTGGGCTCTGGCCGAGGTGAGCAGTTCTTC.

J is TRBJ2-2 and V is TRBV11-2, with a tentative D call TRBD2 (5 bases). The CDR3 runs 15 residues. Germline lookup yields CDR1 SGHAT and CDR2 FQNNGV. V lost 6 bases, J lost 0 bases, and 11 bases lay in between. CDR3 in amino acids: CASSKSGANTGELFF. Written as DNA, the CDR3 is TGTGCCAGCAGTAAGAGCGGTGCGAACACCGGGGAGCTGTTTTTT.

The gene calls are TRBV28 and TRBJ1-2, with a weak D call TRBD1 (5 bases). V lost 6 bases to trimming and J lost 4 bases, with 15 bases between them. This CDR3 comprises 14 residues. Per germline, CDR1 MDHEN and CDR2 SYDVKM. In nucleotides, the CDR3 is TGTGCCAGCAGCCAGGGTCTGGGAGGCTATGGCTACACCTTC. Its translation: CASSQGLGGYGYTF.

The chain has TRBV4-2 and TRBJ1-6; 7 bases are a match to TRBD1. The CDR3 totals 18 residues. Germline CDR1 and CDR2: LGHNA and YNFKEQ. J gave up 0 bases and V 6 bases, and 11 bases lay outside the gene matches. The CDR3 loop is CASRFGTAQGSYNSPLHF. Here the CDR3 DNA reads TGTGCCAGCAGATTTGGGACAGCGCAGGGCTCCTATAATTCACCCCTCCACTTT.

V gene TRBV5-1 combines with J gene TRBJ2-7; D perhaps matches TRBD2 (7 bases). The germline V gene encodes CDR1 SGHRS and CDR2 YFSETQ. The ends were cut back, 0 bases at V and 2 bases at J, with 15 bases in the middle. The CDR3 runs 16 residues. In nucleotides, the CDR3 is TGCGCCAGCAGCTTGGGGGGCGGGGGCGCGACCTACGAGCAGTACTTC. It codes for CASSLGGGGATYEQYF. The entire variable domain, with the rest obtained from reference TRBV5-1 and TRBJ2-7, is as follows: KAGVTQTPRYLIKTRGQQVTLSCSPISGHRSVSWYQQTPGQGLQFLFEYFSETQRNKGNFPGRFSGRQFSNSRSEMNVSTLELGDSALYLCASSLGGGGATYEQYFGPGTRLTVT.

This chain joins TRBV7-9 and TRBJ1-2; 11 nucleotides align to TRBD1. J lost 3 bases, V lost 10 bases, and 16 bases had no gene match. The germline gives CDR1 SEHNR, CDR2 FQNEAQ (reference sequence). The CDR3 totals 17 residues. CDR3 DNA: TGTGCCATCCGAGCTATTCAGGGACAGGGGGTGCACTATGGCTACACCTTC. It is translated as CAIRAIQGQGVHYGYTF.